Following are 10 T cell receptor beta chains from one sample sequenced in a study of type 1 regulatory T cells. Study-level results: Compared with non-Tr1 cells, Tr1 cells showed a narrower TCR repertoire.

Using its own MiXCR run on the reads, TCRdb lists one record per CDR3 protein. The sample shows tens of thousands of distinct CDR3 sequences, less than 25% of them seen only once. Antigens of these TCRs are unknown. Specimen: cultured type 1 regulatory T (Tr1) cells, either the whole culture or a sorted fraction (not recorded which). These receptor sequences come from a human donor in good health.

This clonotype was recorded many times. The chain carries TRBV6-1 and TRBJ1-2; 8 bases are a match to TRBD1. V lost 7 bases to trimming and J lost 6 bases; unmatched junction nucleotides: 7. Germline CDR1 is MNHNS and CDR2 is SASEGT. The CDR3 extends over 13 amino acids. CDR3 amino acids: CASTSGQGDGYTF. As DNA, the CDR3 is TGTGCCAGCACGTCCGGACAGGGAGATGGCTACACCTTC.

This clonotype was seen more than once but under ten times. This rearrangement joins TRBV5-1 to TRBJ2-7, with D possibly called TRBD1 or TRBD2 (5 bases each). This CDR3 comprises 13 residues. Between the trimmed V and J ends, which lost 5 bases and 0 bases, there was a span of 9 bases. Germline assignment: CDR1 SGHRS and CDR2 YFSETQ. CDR3 sequence (DNA): TGCGCCAGCAGAGGGACGCACTCCTACGAGCAGTACTTC. Its protein product is CASRGTHSYEQYF.

For the CDR3, the DNA is TGTGCCAGCAGCACACTCCCCGGACTCCAGTTCTTC. Its protein product is CASSTLPGLQFF. The V call is TRBV5-6, the J call TRBJ2-1; TRBD2 is a possible D gene (5 bases). The germline V gene has CDR1 SGHDT and CDR2 YYEEEE. This CDR3 spans 12 amino acids. V was clipped by 4 bases and J by 13 bases, with 15 bases between them.

This clonotype was recorded a few times. The V and J genes are TRBV5-1 and TRBJ2-7, with TRBD1 identical over 7 bases. The V segment lost 2 bases and the J segment 3 bases; nucleotides outside the gene matches: 8. The germline V gene has CDR1 SGHRS and CDR2 YFSETQ. This CDR3 comprises 15 residues. CDR3 DNA: TGCGCCAGCAGCTTTACGGGACAGAGTATCTACGAGCAGTACTTC. This codes for CASSFTGQSIYEQYF.

CDR3 in amino acids: CASSTSGNTIYF. The CDR3, as DNA: TGTGCCAGCAGCACCTCTGGAAACACCATATATTTT. The genes are TRBV3-1 and TRBJ1-3; D gene unclear. With 5 bases removed from V and 0 bases from J, the gap between germline ends came to 2 bases. The CDR3 has 12 residues. CDR1 and CDR2 (germline): LGHDT, YNNKEL (reference sequence).

The chain carries TRBV19 and TRBJ2-2; D uncertain. V was trimmed by 8 bases and J by 5 bases, leaving 9 bases between them. Germline lookup yields CDR1 LNHDA and CDR2 SQIVND (reference sequence). The CDR3 is made up of 12 amino acids. CDR3 DNA: TGTGCCAGTGCCGGACGGACCGGGGAGCTGTTTTTT. Translating it yields CASAGRTGELFF.

In its sample, this clonotype was seen many times. The chain couples TRBV10-3 to TRBJ2-5, with a possible D match to TRBD2 (7 bases). V lost 6 bases to trimming and J lost 2 bases, with 16 bases between them. The CDR3 spans 15 residues. CDR1 and CDR2 from the germline V gene are ENHRY and SYGVKD. CDR3 protein: CAIRGGGGLQETQYF. The CDR3, as DNA: TGTGCCATCAGGGGCGGGGGCGGTTTACAAGAGACCCAGTACTTC.

V is TRBV5-1 and J is TRBJ2-3, with no clear D. Trimming took 3 bases from V and 6 from J, leaving 8 bases between them. CDR3 size: 12 residues. Germline values: CDR1 SGHRS, CDR2 YFSETQ. The CDR3 nucleotides read TGCGCCAGCAGCTCGGGCTCCGATACGCAGTATTTT. This gives the protein CASSSGSDTQYF.

In its sample, this clonotype was seen a few times. V is TRBV12-3 or TRBV12-4 and J is TRBJ1-6, with D possibly being TRBD1 (5 bases). The CDR3 consists of 14 residues. V gave up 0 bases and J gave up 9 bases, with 9 bases separating them. The CDR3 loop reads CASSLARGTSPLHF. CDR3 coding DNA: TGTGCCAGCAGTTTAGCGCGGGGGACTTCACCCCTCCACTTT.

The J gene is TRBJ2-1, the V gene TRBV5-1; D remains ambiguous. The CDR3 consists of 13 residues. Germline V gene sequence: CDR1 SGHRS, CDR2 YFSETQ. Trimming left V 0 bases short and J 5 bases short, with 6 bases between. The CDR3 bases are TGCGCCAGCAGCTTGGGTTCCAACAATGAGCAGTTCTTC. Translating gives CASSLGSNNEQFF.